The 7 T cell receptor beta chains below come from one sample, sequenced in a study of blood T cell repertoires in COVID-19. Method: immunoSEQ multiplex PCR; TCRdb's copy keeps in-frame clones and lacks some. The sample lists around 130,000 clones, about 90% occurring once. Sequenced material: peripheral blood. The receptors originated from a woman in her forties or fifties who had recovered from COVID-19.

This clone was counted a few times. V and J are TRBV7-8 and TRBJ1-5; D not certain. Deletions cut 5 bases from V and 0 bases from J, with 14 bases between. This CDR3 comprises 16 residues. Germline CDR1 is SGHVS and CDR2 is FQNEAQ. The CDR3 reads CASSPKRTNSNQPQHF. CDR3 nucleotide sequence: TGTGCCAGCAGCCCGAAACGGACTAATAGCAATCAGCCCCAGCATTTT.

The gene calls are TRBV2 and TRBJ2-7, with 8 bases fitting TRBD2. Germline V lookup: CDR1 SNHLY, CDR2 FYNNEI. The CDR3 has 13 residues. Trimming cost V 2 bases and J 6 bases; bases outside gene matches: 3. CDR3 coding DNA: TGTGCCAGCAGTGAAAGAGCGGGGGTCGAGCAGTACTTC. Protein product: CASSERAGVEQYF.

This clone has a single count. The chain carries TRBV7-2 and TRBJ1-5; D may be TRBD1 (5 bases). This CDR3 region has 17 residues. The germline V gene has CDR1 SGHTA and CDR2 FQGNSA. V shed 2 bases and J shed 7 bases, with 21 bases lying between them. For the CDR3, the DNA is TGTGCCAGCAGCTTACGCCCCTCTGAAGGGGCTCGCCAGCCCCAGCATTTT. Its protein product is CASSLRPSEGARQPQHF. Looking up the rest from reference TRBV7-2 and TRBJ1-5 gives the full variable domain: GAGVSQSPSNKVTEKGKDVELRCDPISGHTALYWYRQSLGQGLEFLIYFQGNSAPDKSGLPSDRFSAERTGGSVSTLTIQRTQQEDSAVYLCASSLRPSEGARQPQHFGDGTRLSIL.

V gene TRBV4-1 combines with J gene TRBJ1-2; 9 positions match TRBD1. J gave up 6 bases and V 1 base, and 0 bases lay outside the gene matches. Per germline, CDR1 MGHRA and CDR2 YSYEKL. This CDR3 has 13 amino acids. CDR3 coding DNA: TGCGCCAGCAGCCAAGGGACAGGGGATGGCTACACCTTC. The encoded protein is CASSQGTGDGYTF.

As DNA, the CDR3 is TGCGCCAGCAAAGAAATAGCGGGGGGATACACAGATACGCAGTATTTT. Translating it yields CASKEIAGGYTDTQYF. J is TRBJ2-3 and V is TRBV5-1, with 10 bases identical to TRBD2. J lost 2 bases, V lost 6 bases, and 9 bases had no gene match. Germline V gene data show CDR1 as SGHRS and CDR2 as YFSETQ. The CDR3 is 16 residues long.

The chain is built from TRBV5-1 and TRBJ2-2, with D possibly TRBD2 on 5 matching bases. V was clipped by 4 bases and J by 4 bases, with 11 bases between them. This CDR3 contains 14 residues. CDR1 is SGHRS, CDR2 YFSETQ, per germline. CDR3 region: CASSPRESTGELFF. The CDR3 region has the DNA TGCGCCAGCAGCCCTAGGGAGTCCACCGGGGAGCTGTTTTTT. The variable domain in full, with the rest retrieved from reference TRBV5-1 and TRBJ2-2, is KAGVTQTPRYLIKTRGQQVTLSCSPISGHRSVSWYQQTPGQGLQFLFEYFSETQRNKGNFPGRFSGRQFSNSRSEMNVSTLELGDSALYLCASSPRESTGELFFGEGSRLTVL.

This clone occurred once. The chain couples TRBV4-1 to TRBJ1-1, with 10 positions matching TRBD1. This CDR3 is 14 amino acids long. Germline V CDR1 and CDR2: MGHRA, YSYEKL. The DNA for the CDR3 is TGCGCTTCCCGGGACAGGGGTTCGGGGACTGAAGCTTTCTTT. Encoded protein: CASRDRGSGTEAFF.